Presented here are 19 T cell receptor beta chains from one specimen sequenced in a study of intratumoral heterogeneity in liver cancer. TCRdb's copy holds only in-frame clones and misses some; the assay was immunoSEQ multiplex PCR. The sample consists of approximately 2,500 clones, about 64% of them appearing once. The hepatocellular carcinoma nodule was sampled at distinct, geographically separated regions. This sample comprised tumor tissue, obtained before any cancer treatment. These receptors were collected from a woman in her seventies with hepatocellular carcinoma.

The V and J genes are TRBV3-1 (or the pseudogene TRBV3-2) and TRBJ1-1; D is uncertain. Germline assignment: CDR1 LGHDT and CDR2 YNNKEL (reference sequence). Trimming cost V 4 bases and J 10 bases, with 28 bases left between them. The CDR3 is 17 residues long. CDR3 in amino acids: CASSPGGVRIGGPRAFF. CDR3 bases: TGTGCCAGCAGCCCCGGCGGGGTTCGTATTGGTGGGCCACGAGCTTTCTTT.

CDR3 region: CASSLGTDQGEQYF. Written as DNA, the CDR3 is TGTGCCAGCAGCCTTGGGACAGACCAAGGCGAGCAGTACTTC. The chain recombines TRBV7-9 with TRBJ2-7; 7 bases line up with TRBD1. CDR3 size: 14 residues. Per germline, CDR1 SEHNR and CDR2 FQNEAQ (reference sequence). The J segment lost 6 bases and the V segment lost 5 bases, leaving 10 bases of the junction unmatched.

This clone was seen a handful of times. J is TRBJ2-5 and V is TRBV4-1; D is unresolved. V dropped 4 bases and J dropped 3 bases, with 18 bases sitting between them. Germline V gene lookup returns CDR1 MGHRA and CDR2 YSYEKL. This CDR3 is 16 amino acids long. DNA of the CDR3: TGCGCCAGCAGCCCCTGGGGTATCGGCGCCGAAGAGACCCAGTACTTC. It is translated as CASSPWGIGAEETQYF.

This clone has just a few counts. V and J are TRBV9 and TRBJ2-7; D is ambiguous. The CDR3 has 13 residues. The V gene lost 2 bases and the J gene lost 4 bases, with 10 bases spanning the gap. Germline CDR1 SGDLS, CDR2 YYNGEE. CDR3 DNA sequence: TGTGCCAGCAGCGTCGGGTCCCGATACGAGCAGTACTTC. It specifies CASSVGSRYEQYF.

This chain links TRBV28 with TRBJ2-2; the match to TRBD1 covers 7 bases. J lost 9 bases, V lost 5 bases, and 9 bases had no gene match. The germline V gene has CDR1 MDHEN and CDR2 SYDVKM. This CDR3 has 14 residues. The CDR3 spells CASSMDRNVRELFF. The CDR3 coding sequence is TGTGCCAGCAGTATGGACAGGAATGTCAGGGAGCTGTTTTTT.

The gene calls are TRBV5-4 and TRBJ2-2, with 7 bases fitting TRBD2. Germline V gives CDR1 SGHNT, CDR2 YYREEE (reference sequence). This CDR3 spans 15 amino acids. Trimming at V came to 3 bases and at J to 1 base, leaving 3 bases not matched to a gene. The CDR3 protein is CASSWERGNTGELFF. The CDR3 coding sequence is TGTGCCAGCAGCTGGGAGCGGGGGAACACCGGGGAGCTGTTTTTT.

This chain links TRBV6-6 with TRBJ2-7; D possibly corresponds to TRBD2 (6 bases). V lost 2 bases and J 1 base, leaving 9 bases between the germline ends. The CDR3 extends over 14 amino acids. Germline V gene data show CDR1 as MNHNY and CDR2 as SVGAGI (reference sequence). The CDR3 loop reads CASSYTGSSYEQYF. CDR3 in DNA: TGTGCCAGCAGTTACACCGGGAGTTCCTACGAGCAGTACTTC.

This chain's CDR3 is CASSFRSTDTQYF. CDR3 in DNA: TGTGCCAGCAGTTTTAGGAGCACAGATACGCAGTATTTT. V and J are TRBV28 and TRBJ2-3; D gene unclear. The ends were cut back, 3 bases at V and 0 bases at J, with 4 bases in the middle. CDR3 length: 13 residues. Germline V gene lookup returns CDR1 MDHEN and CDR2 SYDVKM.

The V gene is TRBV4-1, the J gene TRBJ2-7; 8 bases are shared with TRBD1. With 0 bases clipped from V and 1 base from J, the junction kept 5 bases outside the gene matches. This CDR3 comprises 16 residues. From germline, CDR1 is MGHRA and CDR2 YSYEKL. CDR3 nucleotide sequence: TGCGCCAGCAGCCAAGATTCAGGGGGCTGGTCCTACGAGCAGTACTTC. Its protein product is CASSQDSGGWSYEQYF.

The chain joins TRBV27 to TRBJ2-5; 7 bases are shared with TRBD1. CDR3 length: 13 amino acids. Germline values: CDR1 MNHEY, CDR2 SMNVEV (reference sequence). Trimming cost V 5 bases and J 5 bases; bases outside gene matches: 5. The CDR3 loop reads CASSHRGAETQYF. Here the CDR3 DNA reads TGTGCCAGCAGTCACAGGGGTGCGGAGACCCAGTACTTC.

CDR3 amino acids: CASSGTGGGQETQYF. The DNA for the CDR3 is TGCGCCAGCAGCGGTACGGGAGGAGGTCAAGAGACCCAGTACTTC. The chain employs TRBV5-1 and TRBJ2-5; 7 bases map to TRBD2. The germline V gene encodes CDR1 SGHRS and CDR2 YFSETQ. The CDR3 covers 15 residues. J gave up 2 bases and V 4 bases, and 8 bases lay outside the gene matches.

CDR3 DNA: TGCGCCAGCAGCTTAGTAGGGCTCTCCTACGAGCAGTACTTC. Residues: CASSLVGLSYEQYF. The chain employs TRBV5-1 and TRBJ2-7; D is ambiguous. The germline V and J ends were trimmed by 2 bases and 0 bases, with 9 bases remaining between them. Germline CDR1 is SGHRS and CDR2 is YFSETQ. The CDR3 extends over 14 amino acids.

This clone was detected a few times. The chain links TRBV7-8 to TRBJ2-1; D remains ambiguous. The CDR3 is 15 amino acids. CDR1 and CDR2 (germline): SGHVS, FQNEAQ. The V gene lost 1 base and the J gene lost 7 bases, with 14 bases spanning the gap. Here the CDR3 DNA reads TGTGCCAGCAGCTTAGGTGGGGTAATAGGGAATGAGCAGTTCTTC. Translated, it gives CASSLGGVIGNEQFF.

The chain joins TRBV19 to TRBJ1-2, with a tentative D call TRBD1 (6 bases). The length of the CDR3 is 15 residues. The germline V and J ends were trimmed by 9 bases and 3 bases, with 20 bases remaining between them. Looked up from germline, CDR1 is LNHDA and CDR2 is SQIVND (reference sequence). Here the CDR3 reads CASRGDTTLDYGYTF. In DNA form, the CDR3 reads TGTGCCAGCAGGGGCGACACGACGCTCGACTATGGCTACACCTTC.

The J gene is TRBJ1-2, the V gene TRBV7-9; a weak D match, TRBD1 (5 bases). Trimming left V 3 bases short and J 6 bases short, with 11 bases between. CDR1 SEHNR and CDR2 FQNEAQ come from the germline V gene (reference sequence). This CDR3 has 13 residues. The DNA for the CDR3 is TGTGCCAGCAGCTTTGGGACGCGGGATGGCTACACCTTC. Translated, it gives CASSFGTRDGYTF.

The chain recombines TRBV6-1 with TRBJ1-2; TRBD1 might be the D (5 bases). The length of the CDR3 is 13 residues. Trimming removed 1 base at V and 8 bases at J, with 11 bases between. The V gene's germline CDR1 is MNHNS and CDR2 SASEGT. The CDR3 sequence: CASSEVGGWGYTF. DNA of the CDR3: TGTGCCAGCAGTGAAGTCGGGGGGTGGGGCTACACCTTC.

J is TRBJ2-2 and V is TRBV19; 9 bases match TRBD1. CDR3 length equals 14 residues. Looked up from germline, CDR1 is LNHDA and CDR2 is SQIVND (reference sequence). V lost 6 bases, J lost 5 bases, and 4 bases stayed unmatched. The CDR3 nucleotides read TGTGCCAGTAGCGGGACAGGGAGGACCGGGGAGCTGTTTTTT. It specifies CASSGTGRTGELFF.

The V gene is TRBV7-8, the J gene TRBJ1-6; D uncertain. CDR1 and CDR2 (germline): SGHVS, FQNEAQ. The V end was cut by 0 bases, the J end by 10 bases, with 10 bases between. The CDR3 contains 14 residues. The chain's CDR3 is CASSLAFRRSPLHF. CDR3 in DNA: TGTGCCAGCAGCTTAGCGTTTCGGCGATCACCCCTCCACTTT.

The J gene is TRBJ1-6, the V gene TRBV6-1; TRBD1 matches 11 bases. V lost 1 base, J lost 9 bases, and 5 bases stayed unmatched. Germline V gene lookup returns CDR1 MNHNS and CDR2 SASEGT. The CDR3 is 16 amino acids. The CDR3 region is CASSEGPGQGGSPLHF. The CDR3 DNA is TGTGCCAGCAGTGAAGGCCCGGGACAGGGGGGTTCACCCCTCCACTTT.